This record looks at one T cell receptor (beta chain) sequence and its context. As yet, its antigen is unknown. This sample is part of a study of T cell responses to AZD1222 COVID-19 vaccine. This CDR3 contains 16 residues. CDR1 is MNHEY, CDR2 SMNVEV, per germline (reference sequence). Trimming took off 3 bases at V and 4 bases at J, with 16 bases between the two ends. Here immunoSEQ multiplex PCR was the method, and the copy in TCRdb shows in-frame clones only, minus some. The sample yields some 130,000 clones, about nine tenths seen once. Broader study findings: Spike-specific TCR breadth and depth rose after two AZD1222 doses. It should be noted that donors were predominantly white British and more often female, and clonal diversity was possibly underestimated. Seropositive at baseline were only a handful of AZD1222 recipients.

V usage is TRBV27 and J usage is TRBJ1-3; maybe TRBD1 (6 bases). This sample comprised peripheral blood, obtained on day 0 of AZD1222 vaccination. The sequence came from an adult in good health. The CDR3 protein is CASSFTYPGQGNTIYF. Here the CDR3 DNA reads TGTGCCAGCAGTTTTACTTACCCGGGACAAGGAAACACCATATATTTT.